These 24 T cell receptor beta chains were all obtained from the same sample, sequenced in a study of blood T cell repertoires in COVID-19. Measured with immunoSEQ multiplex PCR; TCRdb has only the in-frame clones, and not every one. The data show about 300,000 clones, just under 90% seen once. Material: PBMCs or T cells enriched from blood (not recorded which). These receptor sequences come from a woman aged 45-59 years who had been exposed to COVID-19.

V and J are TRBV4-2 and TRBJ1-2, with 8 nucleotides matching TRBD1. Per germline, CDR1 LGHNA and CDR2 YNFKEQ. There are 17 residues in the CDR3. V lost 0 bases, J lost 8 bases, and 14 bases stayed unmatched. CDR3 residues: CASSQDFARAGGGGYTF. As DNA, the CDR3 is TGTGCCAGCAGCCAAGATTTCGCCAGGGCAGGGGGCGGCGGCTACACCTTC.

The chain couples TRBV9 to TRBJ1-4; the D gene is possibly TRBD1 (6 bases). The germline V and J ends were trimmed by 0 bases and 5 bases, with 11 bases remaining between them. The CDR3 contains 15 residues. Germline assignment: CDR1 SGDLS and CDR2 YYNGEE. CDR3 in amino acids: CASSVGGHANEKLFF. The CDR3 DNA sequence: TGTGCCAGCAGCGTAGGGGGACACGCAAATGAAAAACTGTTTTTT.

The J gene is TRBJ1-5, the V gene TRBV19, with D uncertain. V was cut by 6 bases and J by 5 bases, with 11 bases left in between. This CDR3 is 13 amino acids long. Germline CDR1 is LNHDA and CDR2 is SQIVND (reference sequence). CDR3 protein: CASSLAAHQPQHF. CDR3 DNA: TGTGCCAGTAGCTTAGCGGCGCATCAGCCCCAGCATTTT. The full variable domain, completed using reference TRBV19 and TRBJ1-5, is DGGITQSPKYLFRKEGQNVTLSCEQNLNHDAMYWYRQDPGQGLRLIYYSQIVNDFQKGDIAEGYSVSREKKESFPLTVTSAQKNPTAFYLCASSLAAHQPQHFGDGTRLSIL.

This clone was observed a handful of times. The chain combines TRBV7-2 with TRBJ1-1; D unresolved. Trimming removed 0 bases from V and 6 bases from J, with 14 bases in between. Germline V CDR1 and CDR2: SGHTA, FQGNSA. There are 15 residues in the CDR3. In DNA form, the CDR3 reads TGTGCCAGCAGCTTAGCGGCGGCAACTACGTCTGAAGCTTTCTTT. It encodes CASSLAAATTSEAFF. Based on the CDR3 plus reference TRBV7-2 and TRBJ1-1, the full variable domain is GAGVSQSPSNKVTEKGKDVELRCDPISGHTALYWYRQSLGQGLEFLIYFQGNSAPDKSGLPSDRFSAERTGGSVSTLTIQRTQQEDSAVYLCASSLAAATTSEAFFGQGTRLTVV.

This clone was seen only once. V usage is TRBV27 and J usage is TRBJ1-6; D is unresolved. This CDR3 has 16 amino acids. The germline V gene encodes CDR1 MNHEY and CDR2 SMNVEV (reference sequence). Deletions cut 2 bases from V and 0 bases from J, with 8 bases between. The CDR3 reads CASSLGPSSYNSPLHF. The CDR3 region has the DNA TGTGCCAGCAGTTTAGGCCCTAGCTCCTATAATTCACCCCTCCACTTT.

The genes are TRBV6-6 and TRBJ2-1; the match to TRBD2 covers 9 bases. The germline V gene has CDR1 MNHNY and CDR2 SVGAGI (reference sequence). V was clipped by 5 bases and J by 4 bases; unmatched bases: 12. The CDR3 sequence is 17 residues long. The DNA of the CDR3 is TGTGCCAGCAGTCTCCGAGGAGCGGGGGGCCTTTACAATGAGCAGTTCTTC. Translating it yields CASSLRGAGGLYNEQFF.

The CDR3 reads CASSLFRGLAGGAPKNIQYF. In DNA form, the CDR3 reads TGTGCCAGCAGTTTATTCCGAGGACTAGCGGGGGGTGCCCCCAAAAACATTCAGTACTTC. V and J are TRBV28 and TRBJ2-4; 14 nucleotides line up with TRBD2. Germline values: CDR1 MDHEN, CDR2 SYDVKM. This CDR3 has 20 amino acids. V trimming: 1 base; J trimming: 2 bases; junction bases outside the gene matches: 10.

The chain couples TRBV7-8 to TRBJ2-7; perhaps TRBD1 as D (5 bases). The ends were cut back, 7 bases at V and 5 bases at J, with 15 bases in the middle. This CDR3 region has 13 residues. In germline, CDR1 is SGHVS, CDR2 FQNEAQ. In nucleotides, the CDR3 is TGTGCCAGCATAAAGACAGCAGGAAACGAGCAGTACTTC. As protein: CASIKTAGNEQYF.

The CDR3 region has the DNA TGTGCCAGCAGGAAAACTCCAAGACTAGCGGAGCAGAATGAGCAGTTCTTC. Protein sequence: CASRKTPRLAEQNEQFF. This sequence joins TRBV7-8 and TRBJ2-1, with 9 nucleotides matching TRBD2. The ends lost 6 bases at V and 7 bases at J; junction bases unmatched: 16. Germline-derived CDR1 and CDR2 are SGHVS and FQNEAQ. The CDR3 consists of 17 residues.

The V gene is TRBV28, the J gene TRBJ1-2; TRBD1 aligns across 7 bases. Germline V gene sequence: CDR1 MDHEN, CDR2 SYDVKM. V lost 5 bases to trimming and J lost 7 bases; unmatched junction nucleotides: 16. This CDR3 has 16 residues. The CDR3 DNA reads TGTGCCAGCAGTGCTCGACAGGGAGGAGGCTCCGGTGGCTACACCTTC. Translated, it gives CASSARQGGGSGGYTF.

J is TRBJ1-5 and V is TRBV2; D is undetermined. V lost 6 bases and J lost 0, with 12 bases in between. CDR3 length: 15 residues. From germline, CDR1 is SNHLY and CDR2 FYNNEI. Written as DNA, the CDR3 is TGTGCCAGCAGGAACCAAAAACATAGCAATCAGCCCCAGCATTTT. It is translated as CASRNQKHSNQPQHF.

The chain combines TRBV9 with TRBJ2-3; 8 nucleotides match TRBD1. V lost 0 bases, J lost 5 bases, and 5 bases stayed unmatched. The CDR3 runs to 15 residues. Germline CDR1 is SGDLS and CDR2 is YYNGEE. The chain's CDR3 is CASSVGGQARDTQYF. For the CDR3, the DNA is TGTGCCAGCAGCGTAGGGGGACAGGCGCGAGATACGCAGTATTTT.

The chain carries TRBV24-1 and TRBJ1-1; possibly TRBD1 for D (6 bases). V shed 7 bases and J shed 1 base, with 9 bases lying between them. CDR1 is KGHDR, CDR2 SFDVKD, per germline. This CDR3 is 13 amino acids long. The CDR3 loop is CATSLTGNTEAFF. The CDR3 DNA sequence: TGTGCCACCAGCTTGACAGGGAACACTGAAGCTTTCTTT.

This chain connects TRBV5-1 to TRBJ1-2; possibly TRBD1 for D (6 bases). Trimming stripped 4 bases from V and 5 bases from J, with 15 bases between. There are 14 residues in the CDR3. Looked up from germline, CDR1 is SGHRS and CDR2 is YFSETQ. The CDR3 bases are TGCGCCAGCAGCCCTGGGACACCTCTTTATGGCTACACCTTC. Amino acids: CASSPGTPLYGYTF.

In DNA form, the CDR3 reads TGTGCCAGCAGTTTGGTGCCGGGGGAGCAGTACTTC. This sequence encodes CASSLVPGEQYF. The V call is TRBV12-3 or TRBV12-4, the J call TRBJ2-7, with D possibly matching TRBD2 (5 bases). The ends were cut back, 3 bases at V and 7 bases at J, with 10 bases in the middle. The CDR3 extends over 12 amino acids.

The V and J genes are TRBV11-2 and TRBJ2-2; D gene ambiguous. Looked up from germline, CDR1 is SGHAT and CDR2 is FQNNGV. The CDR3 contains 17 residues. Trimming pared 1 base from V and 0 bases from J, leaving 12 bases between. The CDR3, as DNA: TGTGCCAGCAGCTTAGCTCCGCTCTACCCGAACACCGGGGAGCTGTTTTTT. As protein: CASSLAPLYPNTGELFF.

The chain is built from TRBV15 and TRBJ2-2; D gene uncertain. Between the trimmed V and J ends, which lost 0 bases and 3 bases, there was a span of 11 bases. The germline V gene encodes CDR1 LNHNV and CDR2 YYDKDF (reference sequence). There are 16 residues in the CDR3. The CDR3 DNA reads TGTGCCACCAGCAGAGATCGGCGCCAGGACACCGGGGAGCTGTTTTTT. It yields the protein CATSRDRRQDTGELFF.

This clone occurred once. This chain links TRBV4-2 with TRBJ2-4; 10 bases are a match to TRBD2. The CDR3 is 16 residues long. The V gene end was trimmed by 0 bases and the J gene end by 9 bases; junction bases not matched to a gene: 8. Germline V gives CDR1 LGHNA, CDR2 YNFKEQ. CDR3 loop: CASSQDSSGGAVIQYF. The CDR3 coding sequence is TGTGCCAGCAGCCAAGACTCGAGCGGGGGGGCCGTCATTCAGTACTTC.

The chain employs TRBV5-1 and TRBJ1-1, with D unclear. V was cut by 0 bases and J by 6 bases, with 9 bases left in between. CDR1 is SGHRS and CDR2 is YFSETQ in the germline V gene. CDR3 length: 13 residues. The DNA for the CDR3 is TGCGCCAGCAGCTTGGAGGAGGGCTCTGAAGCTTTCTTT. It codes for CASSLEEGSEAFF.

V is TRBV27 and J is TRBJ1-3; 10 nucleotides line up with TRBD1. J gave up 2 bases and V 6 bases, and 4 bases lay outside the gene matches. The CDR3 sequence is 15 residues long. From germline, CDR1 is MNHEY and CDR2 SMNVEV (reference sequence). The CDR3: CASRQTGGAGNTIYF. In DNA form, the CDR3 reads TGTGCCAGCAGGCAGACAGGGGGCGCTGGAAACACCATATATTTT.

The V call is TRBV9, the J call TRBJ2-1; 7 nucleotides align to TRBD1. This CDR3 spans 14 amino acids. Germline CDR1 and CDR2: SGDLS and YYNGEE. The V segment lost 3 bases and the J segment 6 bases; nucleotides outside the gene matches: 6. CDR3 bases: TGTGCCAGCAGCGGAACCGGGACAGTCAATGAGCAGTTCTTC. The encoded protein is CASSGTGTVNEQFF.

This chain connects TRBV4-1 to TRBJ1-6; 7 nucleotides match TRBD1. Germline V CDR1 and CDR2: MGHRA, YSYEKL. The V and J ends lost 4 bases and 8 bases, in that order; junction bases with no gene match: 8. The CDR3 is 15 residues long. In DNA form, the CDR3 reads TGCGCCAGCAGCCCGACAGGGAGGATAGATTCACCCCTCCACTTT. It codes for CASSPTGRIDSPLHF.

In its sample, this clone was seen once. The same CDR3 arises from other DNA sequences in this sample as well. The CDR3 nucleotides are TGTGCCAGCAGTGGCAGTTCCTACGAGCAGTACTTC. This codes for CASSGSSYEQYF. J is TRBJ2-7 and V is TRBV2; D not resolved. V was trimmed by 4 bases and J by 1 base, leaving 5 bases between them. The CDR3 extends over 12 amino acids. Per germline, CDR1 SNHLY and CDR2 FYNNEI.

V and J are TRBV6-5 and TRBJ2-7, with TRBD1 as a possible D gene (6 bases). Per the germline V gene, CDR1 is MNHEY and CDR2 is SVGAGI. Deletions cut 0 bases from V and 0 bases from J, with 9 bases between. The length of the CDR3 is 15 residues. This CDR3 is CASSYSAGVSYEQYF. CDR3 in DNA: TGTGCCAGCAGTTACTCGGCAGGGGTCTCCTACGAGCAGTACTTC.